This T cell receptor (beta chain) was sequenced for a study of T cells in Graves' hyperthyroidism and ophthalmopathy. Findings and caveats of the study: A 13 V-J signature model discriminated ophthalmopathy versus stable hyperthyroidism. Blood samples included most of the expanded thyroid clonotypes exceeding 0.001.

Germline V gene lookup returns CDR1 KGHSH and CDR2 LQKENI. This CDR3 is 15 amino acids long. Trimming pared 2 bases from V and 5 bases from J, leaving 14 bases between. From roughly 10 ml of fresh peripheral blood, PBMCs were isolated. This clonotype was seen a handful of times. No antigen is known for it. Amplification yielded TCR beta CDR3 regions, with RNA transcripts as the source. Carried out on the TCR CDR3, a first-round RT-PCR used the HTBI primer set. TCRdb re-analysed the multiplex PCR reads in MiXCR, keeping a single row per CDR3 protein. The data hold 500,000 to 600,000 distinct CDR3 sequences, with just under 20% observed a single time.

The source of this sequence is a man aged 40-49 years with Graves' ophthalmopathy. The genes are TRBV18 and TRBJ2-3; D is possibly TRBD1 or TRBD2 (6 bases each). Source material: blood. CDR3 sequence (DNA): TGTGCCAGCTCACCAACGGGGGCCTTGGGAGATACGCAGTATTTT. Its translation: CASSPTGALGDTQYF.